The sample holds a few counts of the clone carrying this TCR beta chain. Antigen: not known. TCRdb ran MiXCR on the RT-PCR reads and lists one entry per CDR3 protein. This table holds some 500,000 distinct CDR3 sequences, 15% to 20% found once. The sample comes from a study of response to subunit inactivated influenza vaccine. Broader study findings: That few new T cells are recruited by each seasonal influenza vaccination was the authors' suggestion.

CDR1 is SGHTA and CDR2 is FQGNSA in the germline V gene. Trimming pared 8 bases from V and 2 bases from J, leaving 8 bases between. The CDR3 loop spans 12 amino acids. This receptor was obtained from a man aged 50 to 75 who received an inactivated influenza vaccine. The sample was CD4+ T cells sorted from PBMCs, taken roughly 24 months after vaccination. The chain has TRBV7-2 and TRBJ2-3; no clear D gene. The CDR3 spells CASQRTTDTQYF. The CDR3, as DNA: TGTGCCAGCCAAAGGACCACAGATACGCAGTATTTT.